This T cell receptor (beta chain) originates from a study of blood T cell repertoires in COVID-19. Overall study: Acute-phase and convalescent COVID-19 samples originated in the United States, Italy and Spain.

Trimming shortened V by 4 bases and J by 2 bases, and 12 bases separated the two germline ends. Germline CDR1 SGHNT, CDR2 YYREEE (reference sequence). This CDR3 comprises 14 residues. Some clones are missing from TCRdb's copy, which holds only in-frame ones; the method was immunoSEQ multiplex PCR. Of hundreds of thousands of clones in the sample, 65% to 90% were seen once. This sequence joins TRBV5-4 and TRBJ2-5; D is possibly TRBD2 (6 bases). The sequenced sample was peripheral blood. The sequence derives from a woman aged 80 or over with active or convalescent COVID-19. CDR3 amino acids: CASSAGGTQETQYF. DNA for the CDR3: TGTGCCAGCAGCGCCGGCGGGACGCAAGAGACCCAGTACTTC.